This paragraph reports one T cell receptor (beta chain). This clone showed up just a few times. Its binding antigen is unknown. Base qualities are not at hand, and no much larger clone is one base apart. The CDR3, from cysteine to phenylalanine, totals 15 residues. Only the CDR3 part of the read is kept: 45 bases, read in frame from the first base. From the germline V gene, CDR1 is LGHNA and CDR2 is YSLEER. Compared with germline, V lacks 2 bases and J lacks 2 bases; bases without a gene match: 5. The library was obtained by the immunoSEQ multiplex PCR assay. The multiplex PCR relied on a mix of 60 forward primers for TCR Vbeta segments and 13 reverse primers for TCR Jbeta segments. Amplification of the CDR3 region of rearranged TCR beta genes was performed with a multiplex PCR assay on genomic DNA. The Illumina HiSeq System was used to sequence the amplified TCR beta libraries as 87-base-pair reads. As for the authors' bioinformatics: A later analysis counted about 76 million unique TCR beta chains across the 666 repertoires, and roughly 11 million of these chains were shared by at least two donors. Raw reads were error-corrected and collapsed into unique sequences with a nearest-neighbor algorithm that merged closely related sequences to remove PCR and sequencing errors. Alignment of CDR3 sequences to IMGT reference sequences was used to assign V, D and J gene segments. For a sequence to be retained, a match of at least six nucleotides to both a V gene segment and a J gene segment was required. A rearrangement was called productive if the CDR3 had no stop codons and remained in frame with V and J, and every other rearrangement was called non-productive. CDR3 was defined by IMGT convention, running from the second conserved V-encoded cysteine to the conserved J-encoded phenylalanine. Sequences without an unambiguous match to a single V gene segment were excluded from the earlier analysis of over 500 of the donors. An earlier analysis of almost 600 of the donors classified V segments as functional when productive rearrangements were above 56.7% and as segregating when the standard deviation between donors was above 5%. To diagnose cytomegalovirus status from the catalog of TCR beta chain sequences, a statistical classification framework was built. In a later analysis, TCR nucleotide sequences were compared against IMGT/GENE-DB human TR gene sequences so that V and J genes could be assigned. A later analysis assigned CDR3 sequences and most-parsimonious VDJ recombination scenarios with the TCRdist pipeline. In a later analysis, each TCR beta chain was defined by its CDR3 amino acid sequence together with its V-gene family, and reads without a unique V-gene family were excluded. As a way to deal with suspected cross-contamination and a sequencing artifact, a later analysis dropped 450 to 600 nucleotide sequences that were highly shared and had low generation probability. A later analysis calculated a clonal expansion index for each public chain from normalized within-repertoire ranks of inferred template counts. In a later analysis, generation probabilities were computed with a VDJ recombination model fitted to out-of-frame rearrangements, and the resulting probabilities were checked against IGoR. In a later analysis, hypergeometric tests were used to score TCR-TCR, TCR-HLA and TCR-CMV co-occurrence, with a repertoire-size bias correction applied to TCR pairs. In a later analysis, false discovery rates were estimated by permuting HLA or CMV assignments 20 times. A later analysis grouped co-occurring TCRs with DBSCAN, adding TCRdist sequence similarity when clustering within HLA-allele-positive subsets. Co-occurrence clustering excluded repertoires with fewer than 30,000 or more than 120,000 public chains, plus five with anomalous nucleotide sharing. The table comes from immuneACCESS by way of TCRdb, which keeps in-frame sequences with V and J called. Part of the clones is missing from these tables; in studies checked, under half for an unresolved V gene and the rest for unknown reasons. V, J and clone size reflect that table, while D and trimming were determined from the DNA. Present in this sample are about 180,000 clones, about 80% of which were seen just once. Together, the top ten hold 1.5% to 2% of the sample.

The cohort consisted of 600 to 700 healthy bone marrow donors. All cohort members were sampled while nominally healthy, although unrecorded immune exposures were likely present. The donor was CMV seronegative and belonged to the group of under 400 seronegative cohort members. A peripheral blood sample was provided by each donor, and peripheral blood mononuclear cells were used for TCR beta sequencing. Genomic DNA extraction from the blood cell samples was performed with the Qiagen DNeasy Blood Extraction Kit. The data were taken from a study of cytomegalovirus exposure and HLA in healthy donors (dated by TCRdb to about 2017). Background on the whole study: In an earlier analysis of approximately 640 of the donors, 276 Gb of sequence data and 120 million or so unique TCR beta sequences from about 179 million T cells were reported. The study used immunosequencing to profile the T cell repertoires of approximately 690 subjects and linked those repertoires to cytomegalovirus serostatus. An early release that covered some 640 HLA-typed donors contained approximately 300 gigabases of sequencing data and 75 million to 100 million unique TCR sequences. On average, around 240,000 unique TCR beta nucleotide sequences were sequenced per donor among 350 to 400 genotyped donors of the cohort, with about 17% of those sequences being non-productive. Genome-wide SNP genotypes for about 55% of the roughly 670 donors were used in a later genetic analysis, which treated that subset as a discovery cohort. Because of strong linkage in the cohort, roughly five DR-DQ haplotypes were treated as single units for association and clustering. In a later analysis, previously published TCR beta repertoires from several hundred donors were re-analyzed and high-resolution HLA genotyping was added so that TCR occurrence patterns could be studied. Alongside the repertoire data, information on donor age, sex, ethnicity and CMV serostatus was compiled. To predict cytomegalovirus infection status, the study brought together high-throughput TCR immunosequencing, statistical association of individual TCRs with disease status, and machine learning. Every repertoire in the discovery cohort had been generated on one and the same sequencing platform. An earlier analysis of 587 of the donors used high-throughput TCR beta sequencing to judge whether each TCR beta V gene segment behaved as functional or pseudogenic. In addition to the first cohort of about 650 subjects, a separate validation cohort of 130 or so different subjects was used. The later analysis used no new phenotypic data to find candidate immune exposures, relying instead on TCR beta sequences and their occurrence across donors. The number of typed donors differed by locus: roughly 629-640 for A, B, C, DRB1 and DQB1; approximately 530 for DQA1; roughly 600 for DPA1; and some 470 for DPB1. The study aimed to test whether cataloging public T cell receptors could reveal signatures of past pathogen exposure. HLA typing included class I and class II loci at four-digit resolution. Among the roughly 400 genotyped donors, around 81% belonged to the genetic ancestry cluster associated with self-reported Caucasian donors. The study at large found these results: Because counts were too low, under 20 rarely observed V segments, including chromosome 9 orphons, were left out of the earlier analysis of 500 to 750 of the donors. Most CMV-associated TCR beta chains appeared to be HLA-restricted in a later analysis, and the HLA associations seemed to be driven largely by CMV exposure. An association between a missense DCLRE1C variant and V-gene and J-gene trimming of TCR beta chains was found in a later genetic analysis and replicated in an independent cohort. A cluster of highly shared sequence variants was judged likely to be a technical artifact of the sequencing pipeline. A later genetic analysis reported fewer N-insertions in productive TCRs among donors in an Asian-associated ancestry cluster than the roughly 700-donor mean. Strong co-occurrence of HLA alleles, especially DR and DQ, made assigning TCR associations to individual alleles difficult. A later analysis found that HLA-associated TCR beta chains were more clonally expanded and had lower generation probabilities than equally common non-associated chains. Most TCR sequences were seen in very few donors, while some public TCRs were found in many individuals. A later analysis reported that several top co-occurrence clusters appeared linked to parvovirus B19, influenza, CMV and Epstein-Barr virus. According to the authors, the approach could potentially be generalized to other disease states and immunological phenotypes. CMV serostatus was the only immune exposure information available for the cohort. Because HLA typing was missing for some donors at each locus, association tests included only the typed subset. In vitro tests confirmed that a few of the cytomegalovirus-associated TCR beta chains recognize cytomegalovirus antigens. The classifier was reported to diagnose cytomegalovirus status with high specificity and sensitivity in both the original and validation cohorts. In a later analysis, the rate of TCR association differed among HLA loci, with DRB1 alleles having the most associated TCRs and HLA-C alleles having the fewest. In an earlier analysis of fewer than 700 of the donors, most TCR beta V segments appeared in productive rearrangements about 90% or about 30% of the time, broadly matching IMGT annotations. In this cohort, only TCR beta chains were sequenced, and detectable features were limited by the absence of alpha or paired-chain data. Presence/absence analyses assumed roughly uniform sequencing depth across donors, an assumption that may not hold. The study listed 170 or so TCR beta chains as associated with cytomegalovirus. Correlated functional status among segregating V segments might reflect linkage disequilibrium, but an unknown experimental factor could not be ruled out. Because the 87-base-pair reads could not distinguish some IMGT-functional V segments, including TRBV6-2 and TRBV6-3, those segments were excluded. At a false discovery rate of 0.05, a later analysis linked 15,000 to 20,000 TCR beta sequences to specific HLA alleles. A further reported finding was that TCR beta sequences accurately predicted the HLA-A and HLA-B alleles for most subjects in the first cohort.

The sequence derives from a woman in her thirties in good health and CMV-seronegative. Sequencing was carried out using PBMCs. The rearranged chain carries TRBV4-3 and TRBJ1-2; 7 of the junction bases match TRBD1. The nucleotides are TGCGCCAGCAGCCAATCCGGGACAGTAAACTATGGCTACACCTTC. The resulting protein is CASSQSGTVNYGYTF.